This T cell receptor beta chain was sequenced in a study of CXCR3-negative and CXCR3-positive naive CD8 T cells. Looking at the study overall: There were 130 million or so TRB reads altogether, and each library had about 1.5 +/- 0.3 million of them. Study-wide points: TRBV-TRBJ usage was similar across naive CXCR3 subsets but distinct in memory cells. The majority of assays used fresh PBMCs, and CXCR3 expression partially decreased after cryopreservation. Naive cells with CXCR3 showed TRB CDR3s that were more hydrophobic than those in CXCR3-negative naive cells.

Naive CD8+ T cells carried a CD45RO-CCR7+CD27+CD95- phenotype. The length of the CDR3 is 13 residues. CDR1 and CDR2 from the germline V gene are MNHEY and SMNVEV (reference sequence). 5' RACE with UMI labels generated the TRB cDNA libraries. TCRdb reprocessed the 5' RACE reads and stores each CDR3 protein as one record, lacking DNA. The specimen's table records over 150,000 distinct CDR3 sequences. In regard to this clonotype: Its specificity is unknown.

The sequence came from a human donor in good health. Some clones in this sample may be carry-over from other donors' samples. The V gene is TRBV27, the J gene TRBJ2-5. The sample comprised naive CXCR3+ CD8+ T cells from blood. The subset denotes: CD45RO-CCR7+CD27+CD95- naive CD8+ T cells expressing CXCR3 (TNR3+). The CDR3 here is CASSNFGQETQYF.